These T cell receptor beta chains were read from a single sample in a study of blood T cell repertoires in COVID-19. Some clones are missing from TCRdb's copy, which holds only in-frame ones; the method was immunoSEQ multiplex PCR. In the table there are some 97,000 clones, approximately 86% of which are singletons. Sample: peripheral blood. The receptor source for this set is a human donor in a cohort sampled during active COVID-19. CDR3s leave out the opening cysteine and the closing phenylalanine or tryptophan. The order of the fields is J gene, V gene, CDR3 protein.

>TRBJ2-7|TRBV28
ASSLSGRLRSYEQY
>TRBJ2-7|TRBV5-1
ASSSYRGLGNEQY
>TRBJ1-5|TRBV11-3
ASSSGTATPQH
>TRBJ1-1|TRBV7-2
ASSPDRQNTEAF
>TRBJ2-6|TRBV6-5
ASSSGVSGANVLT
>TRBJ1-2|TRBV7-9
ASMSQGQVGYT
>TRBJ2-5|TRBV5-4
ASSLEAGVAETQY
>TRBJ1-1|TRBV28
ASSPTGGAGNTEAF
>TRBJ2-7|TRBV3-1/TRBV3-2
ASSRRDKPSEQY
>TRBJ2-3|TRBV18
ASSPPGQGRDTQY
>TRBJ2-2|TRBV11-2
ASRSLRDRGKAGELF
>TRBJ2-7|TRBV6-6
ASSYSRGRMYYEQY
>TRBJ2-3|TRBV27
ASSFRGTDTQY
>TRBJ1-2|TRBV6-5
ASSYFSGGGDYGYT
>TRBJ2-5|TRBV30
AHLAQQGAGETQY